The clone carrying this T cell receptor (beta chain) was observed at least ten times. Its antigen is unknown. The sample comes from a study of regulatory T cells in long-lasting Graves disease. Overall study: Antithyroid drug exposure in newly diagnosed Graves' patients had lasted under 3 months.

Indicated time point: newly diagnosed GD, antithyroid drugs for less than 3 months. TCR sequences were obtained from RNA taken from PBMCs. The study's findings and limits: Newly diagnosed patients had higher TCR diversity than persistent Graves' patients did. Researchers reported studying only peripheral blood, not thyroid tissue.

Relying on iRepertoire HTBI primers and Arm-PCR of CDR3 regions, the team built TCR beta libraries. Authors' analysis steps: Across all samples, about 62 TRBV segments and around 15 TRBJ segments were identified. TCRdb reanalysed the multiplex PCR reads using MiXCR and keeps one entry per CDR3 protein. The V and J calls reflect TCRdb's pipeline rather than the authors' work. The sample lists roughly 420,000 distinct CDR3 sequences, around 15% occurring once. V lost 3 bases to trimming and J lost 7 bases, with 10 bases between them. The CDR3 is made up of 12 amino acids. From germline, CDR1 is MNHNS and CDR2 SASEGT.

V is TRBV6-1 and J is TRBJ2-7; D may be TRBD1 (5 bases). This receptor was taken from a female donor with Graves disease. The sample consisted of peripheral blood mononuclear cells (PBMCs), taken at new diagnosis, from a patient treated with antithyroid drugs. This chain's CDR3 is CASSDPGNEQYF. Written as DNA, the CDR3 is TGTGCCAGCAGTGACCCAGGGAATGAGCAGTACTTC.